This T cell receptor (beta chain) was recorded in a study of blood T cell repertoires in COVID-19 (dated by TCRdb to about 2020). The study in broad terms: Samples covering the acute and convalescent phases of COVID-19 were provided by collaborators in the United States, Italy and Spain. The material from the prospective study consisted of cDNA or gDNA derived from T cells, B-cell-depleted T cells, or PBMCs. Subjects who had been exposed to COVID-19, were actively infected with it, or had recovered from it provided the deeply sampled blood TCRbeta repertoires that made up the dataset. The repertoires were released in a freely available public database intended as a resource for research on the immune response to SARS-CoV-2. Samples were obtained from the ongoing ImmuneRACE study (first 160 participants) and from 1,000 to 1,500 subjects provided by 6 global collaborators. The sample metadata nearly always contained a de-identified subject ID, COVID-19 status, age in years and sex. Where HLA class I and class II types were available, the types were taken from metadata supplied by the sample provider, not from assay-based typing. Broader findings and caveats from the paper: How much clinical and demographic metadata was included differed by source and by participant, and the metadata was provided uncurated.

The collaborating institutions used their own protocols to collect whole blood in K2EDTA tubes. For TCRbeta analysis, collaborators shipped samples as frozen whole blood, isolated PBMCs, or DNA extracted from either of those sample types. The immunoSEQ Assay, a bias-controlled multiplex PCR, was used to amplify TCRbeta CDR3 regions from genomic DNA. The paper's data handling went like this. The number of nucleated cells in each sample was estimated by amplification of reference gene primers within the assay. Sequence reads were collapsed and filtered to measure the absolute abundance of every unique TCRbeta CDR3 rearrangement. For each sample, productive Simpson clonality was calculated as the square root of Simpson's diversity index over productive rearrangements. TCRdb took this table from immuneACCESS and kept in-frame rearrangements with V and J called. Such tables lack part of the clones; where checked against another copy, unresolved V genes explain under half of the gap, and the rest is unexplained. The V and J calls and clone size come from that table; D and trimming were worked out from the DNA. The sample includes approximately 15,000 clones, with around 80% observed a single time. The ten largest clones take up approximately 15% of the sample.

CDR1 and CDR2 are read off the germline V gene (reference sequence) as MNHEY and SMNVEV. The CDR3 spans 15 residues, from the cysteine through the phenylalanine. CDR3 DNA is the only sequence kept; it has 45 bases, read in frame from the first base. V was cut back by 3 bases and J by 2 bases, leaving a gap of 11 bases between them. This clone was seen only a few times. Its recognized antigen is unknown. Base qualities are not recorded, but no much larger clone differs from it by a single base. Sequenced input: peripheral blood. The V and J genes are TRBV27 and TRBJ1-5, with no confidently assigned D gene. The sequence was obtained from a human donor in a cohort sampled during active COVID-19. The DNA sequence follows: TGTGCCAGCAGTTTTGAGCCGTACGGCAATCAGCCCCAGCATTTT. Translation gives CASSFEPYGNQPQHF.